This is a list of T cell receptor beta chains from one sample in a study of shared clonotypes between healthy human individuals. Measured with immunoSEQ multiplex PCR; TCRdb has only the in-frame clones, and not every one. Altogether about 1.5 million clones are present, 95% to 99% being singletons, with the ten largest covering roughly 0.42%. Specimen: naive CD4+ T cells sorted from blood. These receptors all come from a man aged 30-40 years in good health. The CDR3 runs from the conserved cysteine through the conserved F or W. Each record gives: V gene, J gene, D gene, clone size, CDR3 DNA, CDR3 protein. A D gene is named only where the DNA matches it firmly. A clone size is listed for some rows: how often the clone was seen (once, few, many), or a class if it is expanded.

V: TRBV5-6; J: TRBJ2-3; D: TRBD2; size: -; DNA: TGTGCCAGCAGCTTGGTAGCGGGAGGCACAGATACGCAGTATTTT; CDR3: CASSLVAGGTDTQYF
V: TRBV18; J: TRBJ2-1; D: -; size: once; DNA: TGTGCCAGCTCCCTACAGGGTTACTCCTACAATGAGCAGTTCTTC; CDR3: CASSLQGYSYNEQFF
V: TRBV5-1; J: TRBJ2-1; D: -; size: -; DNA: TGCGCCAGCAGCGCCGGGACCCAGGGCGGTGAGCAGTTCTTC; CDR3: CASSAGTQGGEQFF
V: TRBV7-2; J: TRBJ2-3; D: TRBD2; size: -; DNA: TGTGCCAGCAACGAACCGGGAGCGGGGTTCGGTAATACGCAGTATTTT; CDR3: CASNEPGAGFGNTQYF
V: TRBV14; J: TRBJ1-1; D: TRBD1; size: -; DNA: TGTGCCAGCAGCCCCCAGGGGGCATTTGTGAACACTGAAGCTTTCTTT; CDR3: CASSPQGAFVNTEAFF
V: TRBV30; J: TRBJ2-3; D: TRBD2; size: -; DNA: TGTGCCTGGAGTGTACTTCGGACTAGCGGGACAGATACGCAGTATTTT; CDR3: CAWSVLRTSGTDTQYF
V: TRBV11-2; J: TRBJ2-7; D: TRBD2; size: -; DNA: TGTGCCAGCAGCTGGGGACTAGGGGGGATAAACGAGCAGTACTTC; CDR3: CASSWGLGGINEQYF
V: TRBV10-3; J: TRBJ2-3; D: TRBD2; size: -; DNA: TGTGCCATCAGCCGATCTAGCGGTTCGGGCACAGATACGCAGTATTTT; CDR3: CAISRSSGSGTDTQYF
V: TRBV5-3; J: TRBJ2-7; D: TRBD2; size: -; DNA: TGTGCCAGCAGCTTGGATGGTAGCGGGAGTTACGAGCAGTACTTC; CDR3: CASSLDGSGSYEQYF
V: TRBV5-1; J: TRBJ2-1; D: -; size: -; DNA: TGCGCCAGCAGCTTGACTGGGACGGATGACGGGCAGTTCTTC; CDR3: CASSLTGTDDGQFF
V: TRBV6-5; J: TRBJ1-4; D: -; size: -; DNA: TGTGCCAGCAGTTACCCTGGTGAAAAACTGTTTTTT; CDR3: CASSYPGEKLFF
V: TRBV10-3; J: TRBJ1-1; D: TRBD1; size: -; DNA: TGTGCCATCGGACAGGGACAGGACCGACAAGCTTTCTTT; CDR3: CAIGQGQDRQAFF
V: TRBV5-1; J: TRBJ2-2; D: TRBD1; size: once; DNA: TGCGCCAGCAGCTTGGCGGGGAGACAGGGGGCCGGGGAGCTGTTTTTT; CDR3: CASSLAGRQGAGELFF
V: TRBV6-6; J: TRBJ2-7; D: TRBD2; size: -; DNA: TGTGCCAGCAGCCTTGGGGGGGAGTCCTACGAGCAGTACTTC; CDR3: CASSLGGESYEQYF
V: TRBV5-1; J: TRBJ2-3; D: -; size: -; DNA: TGCGCCAGCGAGTCCGGCGGGAAGGATACGCAGTATTTT; CDR3: CASESGGKDTQYF
V: TRBV7-3; J: TRBJ2-3; D: -; size: -; DNA: TGTGCCAGCAGCCCGACGGTTGGTGGCGGGGCCTACACAGATACGCAGTATTTT; CDR3: CASSPTVGGGAYTDTQYF
V: TRBV7-3; J: TRBJ2-2; D: -; size: -; DNA: TGTGCCAGCAGCTTGTCAGGGGCCCAGAACACCGGGGAGCTGTTTTTT; CDR3: CASSLSGAQNTGELFF
V: TRBV6-1; J: TRBJ1-2; D: -; size: -; DNA: TGTGCCAGCAGTGAAGACAGGGAATGGAACTATGGCTACACCTTC; CDR3: CASSEDREWNYGYTF
V: TRBV5-1; J: TRBJ2-1; D: TRBD2; size: once; DNA: TGCGCCAGCAGCTTGTTGAGCGGGAGTTACAATGAGCAGTTCTTC; CDR3: CASSLLSGSYNEQFF
V: TRBV29-1; J: TRBJ2-7; D: -; size: -; DNA: TGCAGCGTGGTGGGGGGGGGCGGCTACGAGCAGTACTTC; CDR3: CSVVGGGGYEQYF
V: TRBV5-1; J: TRBJ2-2; D: TRBD2; size: -; DNA: TGCGCCAGCAGCCCATCTAGCGGGAGAAACACCGGGGAGCTGTTTTTT; CDR3: CASSPSSGRNTGELFF
V: TRBV28; J: TRBJ2-3; D: -; size: once; DNA: TGTGCCAGCAGTTTGAGCACAGATACGCAGTATTTT; CDR3: CASSLSTDTQYF
V: TRBV29-1; J: TRBJ2-1; D: -; size: -; DNA: TGCAGCGGTCGGGGGGGGGACAGCAAGTCCTACAATGAGCAGTTCTTC; CDR3: CSGRGGDSKSYNEQFF
V: TRBV7-8; J: TRBJ1-5; D: -; size: -; DNA: TGTGCCAGCAGCTTAGATTTGGGAATGGATCAGCCCCAGCATTTT; CDR3: CASSLDLGMDQPQHF
V: TRBV5-1; J: TRBJ2-7; D: TRBD2; size: -; DNA: TGCGCCAGCAGCTTGGAGCCTAGCGGCTACGAGCAGTACTTC; CDR3: CASSLEPSGYEQYF
V: TRBV29-1; J: TRBJ2-5; D: -; size: -; DNA: TGCAGCGTCGATACAGGGCCCCAAGAGACCCAGTACTTC; CDR3: CSVDTGPQETQYF
V: TRBV18; J: TRBJ2-7; D: -; size: -; DNA: TGTGCCAGCTCACCACTAGGCGCGGTGGGGGACTACGAGCAGTACTTC; CDR3: CASSPLGAVGDYEQYF
V: TRBV19; J: TRBJ1-4; D: -; size: -; DNA: TGTGCCAGTAGTATCCACGGCTTGAGGGAAAAACTGTTTTTT; CDR3: CASSIHGLREKLFF
V: TRBV19; J: TRBJ2-3; D: TRBD2; size: -; DNA: TGTGCCAGTAAACTAGCGGGCAGCACAGATACGCAGTATTTT; CDR3: CASKLAGSTDTQYF
V: TRBV2; J: TRBJ1-4; D: -; size: -; DNA: TGTGCCAGCAGTGAATTGGGAAAACTGTTTTTT; CDR3: CASSELGKLFF
V: TRBV6-5; J: TRBJ1-4; D: -; size: -; DNA: TGTGCCAGCAGTTTCCTCGGTAGGGGTGGTGAAAAACTGTTTTTT; CDR3: CASSFLGRGGEKLFF
V: TRBV5-5; J: TRBJ2-2; D: -; size: -; DNA: TGTGCCAGCAGCCTGGGGGGAACCGGGGAGCTGTTTTTT; CDR3: CASSLGGTGELFF
V: TRBV5-1; J: TRBJ2-1; D: TRBD2; size: -; DNA: TGCGCCAGCAGCTTGGTCGCCGGGACTAGGAATGAGCAGTTCTTC; CDR3: CASSLVAGTRNEQFF
V: TRBV19; J: TRBJ2-7; D: TRBD1; size: -; DNA: TGTGCCAGTAGTATTGTTACCGGGACAGGGATTCACGAGCAGTACTTC; CDR3: CASSIVTGTGIHEQYF
V: TRBV18; J: TRBJ2-7; D: -; size: -; DNA: TGTGCCAGCTCACCAGTACGAGTTTACGAGCAGTACTTC; CDR3: CASSPVRVYEQYF
V: TRBV25-1; J: TRBJ1-1; D: -; size: -; DNA: TGTGCCAGCAGTGAAACGGGCTTACCGAACACTGAAGCTTTCTTT; CDR3: CASSETGLPNTEAFF
V: TRBV20-1; J: TRBJ2-7; D: -; size: -; DNA: TGCAGTGCTAGTCGGGATGGGGAGCAGTACTTC; CDR3: CSASRDGEQYF
V: TRBV7-8; J: TRBJ2-6; D: -; size: -; DNA: TGTGCCAGCAGCCCTCGGGGAAGCTCTGGGGCCAACGTCCTGACTTTC; CDR3: CASSPRGSSGANVLTF
V: TRBV6-5; J: TRBJ2-5; D: -; size: -; DNA: TGTGCCAGCAGTTACGGGGAAGCGGGAGAGACCCAGTACTTC; CDR3: CASSYGEAGETQYF
V: TRBV11-2; J: TRBJ2-5; D: -; size: -; DNA: TGTGCCAGCAGCTTAGTAATCGGTCCAGGACCGACCCAGTACTTC; CDR3: CASSLVIGPGPTQYF
V: TRBV7-8; J: TRBJ2-5; D: TRBD2; size: -; DNA: TGTGCCAGCAGCTTAAGTGAAGCGGGAGGTTCGTGGAGAGGGACCCAGTACTTC; CDR3: CASSLSEAGGSWRGTQYF
V: TRBV7-9; J: TRBJ1-4; D: TRBD1; size: -; DNA: TGTGCCAGCAGGGAGGGGGCGCAAGAAAAACTGTTTTTT; CDR3: CASREGAQEKLFF
V: TRBV7-9; J: TRBJ1-2; D: -; size: -; DNA: TGTGCCAGCAGCTTGAGGCAGGGTGTTGGCTACACCTTC; CDR3: CASSLRQGVGYTF
V: TRBV27; J: TRBJ2-2; D: TRBD2; size: -; DNA: TGTGCCAGCAGTACCCTAGCGGGAGTCGTTGACACCGGGGAGCTGTTTTTT; CDR3: CASSTLAGVVDTGELFF
V: TRBV6-1; J: TRBJ2-5; D: -; size: -; DNA: TGTGCCAGCAGGGCCTGGCTGGTCCAAGAGACCCAGTACTTC; CDR3: CASRAWLVQETQYF
V: TRBV5-1; J: TRBJ2-2; D: -; size: -; DNA: TGCGCCAGCAGCTTGCTTAGCGGGAACACCGGGGAGCTGTTTTTT; CDR3: CASSLLSGNTGELFF
V: TRBV18; J: TRBJ2-7; D: TRBD1; size: -; DNA: TGTGCCAGCTCACGACAGGGGGGACTCTACGAGCAGTACTTC; CDR3: CASSRQGGLYEQYF
V: TRBV2; J: TRBJ1-1; D: -; size: -; DNA: TGTGCCAGCAGAGTACAGGGGAACACTGAAGCTTTCTTT; CDR3: CASRVQGNTEAFF
V: TRBV7-2; J: TRBJ2-2; D: -; size: -; DNA: TGTGCCAGCAGCTTAAGGGCGCGGGCCGGGGAGCTGTTTTTT; CDR3: CASSLRARAGELFF
V: TRBV28; J: TRBJ1-2; D: TRBD1; size: -; DNA: TGTGCCGGCGGACAGGGCCCGGCTAGATATGGCTACACCTTC; CDR3: CAGGQGPARYGYTF
V: TRBV5-6; J: TRBJ1-2; D: -; size: once; DNA: TGTGCCAGCAGCTTTACAGGAAGGAACTATGGCTACACCTTC; CDR3: CASSFTGRNYGYTF
V: TRBV5-6; J: TRBJ2-5; D: TRBD1; size: -; DNA: TGTGCCAGCAGCTTCGGACAGGAACAAGAGACCCAGTACTTC; CDR3: CASSFGQEQETQYF